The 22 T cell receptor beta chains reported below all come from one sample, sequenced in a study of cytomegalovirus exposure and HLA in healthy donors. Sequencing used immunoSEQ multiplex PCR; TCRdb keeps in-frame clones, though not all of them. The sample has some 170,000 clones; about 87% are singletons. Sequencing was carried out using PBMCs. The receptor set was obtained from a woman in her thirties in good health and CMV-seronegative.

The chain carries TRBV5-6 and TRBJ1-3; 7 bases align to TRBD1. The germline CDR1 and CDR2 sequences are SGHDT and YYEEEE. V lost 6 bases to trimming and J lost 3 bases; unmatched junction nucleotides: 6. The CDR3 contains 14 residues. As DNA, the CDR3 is TGTGCCAGCAAGCCAGGGGGAATTGGAAACACCATATATTTT. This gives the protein CASKPGGIGNTIYF. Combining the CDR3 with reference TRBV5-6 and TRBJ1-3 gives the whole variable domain DAGVTQSPTHLIKTRGQQVTLRCSPKSGHDTVSWYQQALGQGPQFIFQYYEEEERQRGNFPDRFSGHQFPNYSSELNVNALLLGDSALYLCASKPGGIGNTIYFGEGSWLTVV.

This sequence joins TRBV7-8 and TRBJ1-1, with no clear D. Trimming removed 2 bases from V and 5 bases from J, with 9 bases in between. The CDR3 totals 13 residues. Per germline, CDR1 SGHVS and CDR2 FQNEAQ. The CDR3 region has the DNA TGTGCCAGCAGCTTAAAGTTAGTGACTGAAGCTTTCTTT. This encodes CASSLKLVTEAFF.

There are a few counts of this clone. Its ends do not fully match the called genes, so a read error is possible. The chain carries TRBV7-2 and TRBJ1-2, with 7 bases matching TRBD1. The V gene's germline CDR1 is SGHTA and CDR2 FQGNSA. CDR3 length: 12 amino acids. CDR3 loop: CASSLRGGGSSF. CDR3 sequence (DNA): TGTGCCAGCAGCTTACGTGGAGGGGGCTCGTCTTTC.

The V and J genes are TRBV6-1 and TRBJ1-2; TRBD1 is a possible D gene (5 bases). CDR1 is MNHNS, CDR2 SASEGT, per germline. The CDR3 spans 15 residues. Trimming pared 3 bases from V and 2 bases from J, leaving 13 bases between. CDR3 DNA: TGTGCCAGCAGTGAGCCTTCGACAGAGAACTATGGCTACACCTTC. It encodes CASSEPSTENYGYTF.

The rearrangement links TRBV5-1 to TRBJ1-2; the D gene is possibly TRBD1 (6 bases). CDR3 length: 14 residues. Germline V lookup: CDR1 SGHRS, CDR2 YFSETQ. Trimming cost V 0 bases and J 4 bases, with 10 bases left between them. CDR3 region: CASSLERGSYGYTF. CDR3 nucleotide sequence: TGCGCCAGCAGCTTGGAGAGGGGGAGCTATGGCTACACCTTC.

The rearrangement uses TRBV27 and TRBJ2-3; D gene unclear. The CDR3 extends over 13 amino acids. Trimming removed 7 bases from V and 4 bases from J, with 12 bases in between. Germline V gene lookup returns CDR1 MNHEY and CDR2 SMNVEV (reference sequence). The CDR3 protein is CASTTGAADTQYF. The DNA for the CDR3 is TGTGCCAGCACCACTGGAGCTGCAGATACGCAGTATTTT.

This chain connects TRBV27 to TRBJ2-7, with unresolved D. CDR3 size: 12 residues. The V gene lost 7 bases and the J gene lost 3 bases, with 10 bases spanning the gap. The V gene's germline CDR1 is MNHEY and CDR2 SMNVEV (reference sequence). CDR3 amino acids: CASTTRIYEQYF. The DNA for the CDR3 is TGTGCCAGCACCACGAGGATCTACGAGCAGTACTTC.

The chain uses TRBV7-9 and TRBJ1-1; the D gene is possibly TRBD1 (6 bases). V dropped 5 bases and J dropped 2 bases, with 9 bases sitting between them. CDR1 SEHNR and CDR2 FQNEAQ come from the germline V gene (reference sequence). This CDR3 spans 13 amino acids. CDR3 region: CASSIQGNTEAFF. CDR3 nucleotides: TGTGCCAGCAGCATACAGGGAAACACTGAAGCTTTCTTT.

The CDR3, as DNA: TGTGCCAGCAGCTTAGCTGTGACATCTGGGGCCAACGTCCTGACTTTC. Amino acids: CASSLAVTSGANVLTF. The chain has TRBV7-9 and TRBJ2-6, with D unresolved. CDR3 size: 16 residues. CDR1 SEHNR and CDR2 FQNEAQ come from the germline V gene (reference sequence). The V gene lost 0 bases and the J gene lost 1 base, with 7 bases spanning the gap.

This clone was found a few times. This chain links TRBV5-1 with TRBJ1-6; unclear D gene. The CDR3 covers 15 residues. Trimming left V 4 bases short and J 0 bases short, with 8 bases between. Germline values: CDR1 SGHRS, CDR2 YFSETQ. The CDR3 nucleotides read TGCGCCAGCAGCCCATCGAGCTCCTATAATTCACCCCTCCACTTT. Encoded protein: CASSPSSSYNSPLHF.

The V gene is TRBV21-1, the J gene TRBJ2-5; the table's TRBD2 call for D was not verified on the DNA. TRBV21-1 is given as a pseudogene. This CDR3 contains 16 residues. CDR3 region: CASSKERYCGEETQYF. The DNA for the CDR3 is TGTGCCAGCAGCAAAGAGCGATATTGCGGGGAGGAGACCCAGTACTTC.

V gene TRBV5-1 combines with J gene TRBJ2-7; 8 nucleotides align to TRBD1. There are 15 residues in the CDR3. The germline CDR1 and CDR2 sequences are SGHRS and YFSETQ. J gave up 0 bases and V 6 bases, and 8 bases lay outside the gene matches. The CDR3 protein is CASKQGAEFSYEQYF. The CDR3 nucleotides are TGCGCCAGCAAGCAGGGGGCGGAATTCTCCTACGAGCAGTACTTC.

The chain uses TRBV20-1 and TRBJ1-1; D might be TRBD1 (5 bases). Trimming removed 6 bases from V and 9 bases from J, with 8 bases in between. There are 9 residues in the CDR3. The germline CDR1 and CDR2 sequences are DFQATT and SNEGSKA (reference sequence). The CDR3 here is CSADSQAFF. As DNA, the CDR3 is TGCAGTGCCGACAGTCAAGCTTTCTTT.

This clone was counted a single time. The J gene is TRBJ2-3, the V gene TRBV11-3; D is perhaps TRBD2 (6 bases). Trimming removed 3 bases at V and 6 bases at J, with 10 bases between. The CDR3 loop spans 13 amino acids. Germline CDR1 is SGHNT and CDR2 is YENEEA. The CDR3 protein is CASSLGLGDTQYF. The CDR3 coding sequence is TGTGCCAGCAGCTTGGGACTTGGGGATACGCAGTATTTT.

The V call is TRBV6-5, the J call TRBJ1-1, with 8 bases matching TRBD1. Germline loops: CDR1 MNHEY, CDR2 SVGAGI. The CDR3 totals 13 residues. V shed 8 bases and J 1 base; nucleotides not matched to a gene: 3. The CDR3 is CASGTGKNTEAFF. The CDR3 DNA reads TGTGCCAGCGGGACAGGCAAGAACACTGAAGCTTTCTTT.

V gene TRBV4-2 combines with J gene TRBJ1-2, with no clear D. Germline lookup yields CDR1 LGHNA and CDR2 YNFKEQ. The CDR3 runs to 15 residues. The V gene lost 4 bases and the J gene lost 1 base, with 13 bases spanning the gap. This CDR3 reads CASSRVAEFNYGYTF. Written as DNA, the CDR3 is TGTGCCAGCAGCCGAGTCGCCGAATTTAACTATGGCTACACCTTC.

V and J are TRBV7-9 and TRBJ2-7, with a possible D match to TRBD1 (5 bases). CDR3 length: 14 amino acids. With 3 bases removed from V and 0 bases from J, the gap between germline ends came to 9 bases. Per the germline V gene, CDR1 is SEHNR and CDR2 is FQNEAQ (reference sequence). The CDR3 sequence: CASSLQGSSYEQYF. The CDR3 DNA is TGTGCCAGCAGCTTGCAGGGCAGCTCCTACGAGCAGTACTTC.

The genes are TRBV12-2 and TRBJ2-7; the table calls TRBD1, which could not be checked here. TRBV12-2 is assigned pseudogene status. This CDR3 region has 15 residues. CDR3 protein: CASRLAGTGSYEQYF. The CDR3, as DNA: TGTGCAAGTCGCTTAGCGGGGACAGGGTCCTACGAGCAGTACTTC.

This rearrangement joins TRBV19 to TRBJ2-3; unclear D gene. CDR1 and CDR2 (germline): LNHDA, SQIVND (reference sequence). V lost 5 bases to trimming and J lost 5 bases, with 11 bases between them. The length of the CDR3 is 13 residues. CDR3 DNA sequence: TGTGCCAGTAGTGAGGATAGTAAAGATACGCAGTATTTT. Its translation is CASSEDSKDTQYF.

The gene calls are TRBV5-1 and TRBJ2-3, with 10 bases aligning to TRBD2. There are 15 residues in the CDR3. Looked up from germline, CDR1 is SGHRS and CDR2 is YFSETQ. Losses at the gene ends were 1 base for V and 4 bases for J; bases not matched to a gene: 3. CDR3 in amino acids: CASSLQRGGPDTQYF. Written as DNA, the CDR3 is TGCGCCAGCAGCTTGCAGCGGGGGGGCCCAGATACGCAGTATTTT.

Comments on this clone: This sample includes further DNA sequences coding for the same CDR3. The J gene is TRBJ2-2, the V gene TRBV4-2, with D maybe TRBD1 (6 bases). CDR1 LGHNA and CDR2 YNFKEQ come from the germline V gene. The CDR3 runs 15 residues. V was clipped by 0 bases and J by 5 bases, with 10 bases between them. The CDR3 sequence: CASSQDLQGTGELFF. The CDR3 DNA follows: TGTGCCAGCAGCCAAGACCTACAGGGTACCGGGGAGCTGTTTTTT.

The CDR3 here is CASSSMGGGRTDTQYF. Written as DNA, the CDR3 is TGTGCCAGCAGTTCCATGGGGGGGGGACGCACAGATACGCAGTATTTT. This chain uses TRBV27 with TRBJ2-3; 7 bases are shared with TRBD2. Trimming took 4 bases from V and 1 from J; bases not matched to a gene: 8. Germline CDR1 MNHEY, CDR2 SMNVEV (reference sequence). The CDR3 runs to 16 residues.